These 15 T cell receptor beta chains were sequenced from one sample in a study of identical twins. TCRdb used MiXCR to reprocess the 5' RACE reads, holding one entry per CDR3 protein. Of 150,000 or so distinct CDR3 sequences listed, roughly 3.2% are singletons. Specimen: memory T cells sorted from blood. Source of these receptors: a man younger than 30 in good health.

This clonotype was observed many times. V usage is TRBV7-2 and J usage is TRBJ1-1; D is unresolved. Germline CDR1 SGHTA, CDR2 FQGNSA. Trimming shortened V by 0 bases and J by 4 bases, and 12 bases separated the two germline ends. This CDR3 spans 15 amino acids. CDR3: CASSLAFRAGTEAFF. The CDR3 nucleotides are TGTGCCAGCAGCTTAGCCTTTAGGGCGGGCACTGAAGCTTTCTTT.

There are many counts of this clonotype. This sequence joins TRBV20-1 and TRBJ2-2; 8 bases are a match to TRBD1. Germline lookup yields CDR1 DFQATT and CDR2 SNEGSKA (reference sequence). CDR3 length: 14 amino acids. The CDR3 DNA reads as TGCAGCGTACTCGACAGGGGTCACACCGGGGAGCTGTTTTTT. Translating it yields CSVLDRGHTGELFF.

This clonotype came up many times. J is TRBJ1-2 and V is TRBV7-2; D not resolved. The CDR3 runs to 15 residues. The V gene lost 7 bases and the J gene lost 2 bases, with 17 bases spanning the gap. Germline V gives CDR1 SGHTA, CDR2 FQGNSA. The CDR3 reads CASILDAALNYGYTF. CDR3 DNA sequence: TGTGCCAGCATCCTTGACGCGGCCTTGAACTATGGCTACACCTTC.

This clonotype was counted at least ten times. V gene TRBV12-5 combines with J gene TRBJ2-3; 7 nucleotides agree with TRBD2. The CDR3 is made up of 17 amino acids. Germline V CDR1 and CDR2: LGHNT, FRNRAP. The ends lost 3 bases at V and 1 base at J; junction bases unmatched: 10. CDR3 in amino acids: CASGFFASSGRTDTQYF. The CDR3 DNA follows: TGTGCTAGTGGTTTCTTCGCGTCTAGCGGACGCACAGATACGCAGTATTTT.

This clonotype showed up just a few times. The V gene is TRBV18, the J gene TRBJ1-2; no clear D gene. The CDR3 length is 10 residues. The germline V gene has CDR1 KGHSH and CDR2 LQKENI. Trimming removed 6 bases from V and 5 bases from J, with 4 bases in between. The CDR3 loop is CASSQYGYTF. In DNA, the CDR3 is TGTGCCAGCTCCCAGTATGGCTACACCTTC.

This clonotype was picked up many times. V and J are TRBV20-1 and TRBJ2-5; D unresolved. V was cut by 1 base and J by 5 bases, with 8 bases left in between. The germline V gene has CDR1 DFQATT and CDR2 SNEGSKA (reference sequence). This CDR3 region has 12 residues. The CDR3 region is CSARVGFETQYF. CDR3 sequence (DNA): TGCAGTGCTAGAGTAGGGTTCGAGACCCAGTACTTC.

This clonotype appeared many times. The V and J genes are TRBV5-6 and TRBJ2-3; D ambiguous. Per germline, CDR1 SGHDT and CDR2 YYEEEE. This CDR3 has 13 residues. Trimming took off 3 bases at V and 2 bases at J, with 7 bases between the two ends. The CDR3 region has the DNA TGTGCCAGCAGCTCCCAGGACACAGATACGCAGTATTTT. Translation gives CASSSQDTDTQYF. The complete variable domain, with remaining parts taken from reference TRBV5-6 and TRBJ2-3, reads DAGVTQSPTHLIKTRGQQVTLRCSPKSGHDTVSWYQQALGQGPQFIFQYYEEEERQRGNFPDRFSGHQFPNYSSELNVNALLLGDSALYLCASSSQDTDTQYFGPGTRLTVL.

There are many counts of this clonotype. The J gene is TRBJ1-6, the V gene TRBV6-1; TRBD1 matches 7 bases. The CDR3 has 15 amino acids. Trimming cost V 4 bases and J 0 bases; bases outside gene matches: 0. CDR1 and CDR2 from the germline V gene are MNHNS and SASEGT. CDR3 DNA sequence: TGTGCCAGCAGTGGACAGGGCTCCTATAATTCACCCCTCCACTTT. Its translation is CASSGQGSYNSPLHF.

This clonotype was seen at least ten times. CDR3 DNA: TGTGCCAGCTCACCTCAGATCGGGGGCTACAATGAGCAGTTCTTC. Amino acids: CASSPQIGGYNEQFF. This chain connects TRBV18 to TRBJ2-1; tentatively, D is TRBD2 (6 bases). Germline values: CDR1 KGHSH, CDR2 LQKENI. Deletions cut 3 bases from V and 3 bases from J, with 12 bases between. This CDR3 region has 15 residues.

The chain couples TRBV11-2 to TRBJ2-5; 9 positions agree with TRBD1. The V segment lost 5 bases and the J segment 0 bases; nucleotides outside the gene matches: 16. Germline V CDR1 and CDR2: SGHAT, FQNNGV. The CDR3 runs to 19 residues. CDR3 sequence (DNA): TGTGCCAGCAGCCATACCGGGACAGGGCCCTCCTCGTACCAAGAGACCCAGTACTTC. Its protein is CASSHTGTGPSSYQETQYF.

This clonotype appeared many times. The V and J genes are TRBV5-5 and TRBJ1-1; TRBD1 matches 9 bases. Trimming removed 5 bases from V and 3 bases from J; junction bases left unmatched: 11. The germline V gene has CDR1 SGHKS and CDR2 YYEKEE (reference sequence). The CDR3 has 16 residues. CDR3 in DNA: TGTGCCAGCAGACGAGGACAGGGGATCGGGTACACTGAAGCTTTCTTT. Its protein is CASRRGQGIGYTEAFF.

This clonotype was found many times. The rearrangement links TRBV9 to TRBJ2-5, with D possibly being TRBD2 (5 bases). Germline V gene lookup returns CDR1 SGDLS and CDR2 YYNGEE. Between the trimmed V and J ends, which lost 8 bases and 5 bases, there was a span of 16 bases. The CDR3 length is 13 residues. The DNA of the CDR3 is TGTGCCAGTGAACGAGGGAACGGCGAGACCCAGTACTTC. Translated, it gives CASERGNGETQYF. Looking up the rest from reference TRBV9 and TRBJ2-5 gives the full variable domain: DSGVTQTPKHLITATGQRVTLRCSPRSGDLSVYWYQQSLDQGLQFLIQYYNGEERAKGNILERFSAQQFPDLHSELNLSSLELGDSALYFCASERGNGETQYFGPGTRLLVL.

This clonotype was observed at least ten times. The chain employs TRBV3-1 and TRBJ2-2; TRBD1 matches 8 bases. V lost 4 bases to trimming and J lost 5 bases; unmatched junction nucleotides: 9. Germline V gene lookup returns CDR1 LGHDT and CDR2 YNNKEL (reference sequence). The CDR3 runs to 16 residues. This chain's CDR3 is CASSPAGGRLTGELFF. The CDR3 DNA sequence: TGTGCCAGCAGCCCTGCAGGGGGCAGATTAACCGGGGAGCTGTTTTTT.

This clonotype was counted many times. The V gene is TRBV5-1, the J gene TRBJ1-1; possibly TRBD1 for D (5 bases). Trimming left V 0 bases short and J 5 bases short, with 8 bases between. The germline V gene encodes CDR1 SGHRS and CDR2 YFSETQ. The CDR3 runs to 13 residues. CDR3 sequence (DNA): TGCGCCAGCAGCTTGGCAGGGCGGACTGAAGCTTTCTTT. Its protein product is CASSLAGRTEAFF.

The V call is TRBV14, the J call TRBJ2-3; TRBD2 matches at 8 bases. Germline CDR1 is SGHDN and CDR2 is FVKESK. V dropped 5 bases and J dropped 4; count of bases not matched to a gene: 11. The CDR3 extends over 16 amino acids. The CDR3 is CASSSTPGLGADTQYF. The CDR3 coding sequence is TGTGCCAGCAGCAGCACCCCGGGACTAGGAGCAGATACGCAGTATTTT.